This TCR beta chain was found in a study of shared clonotypes between healthy human individuals. About the research overall: Researchers drew samples from two women and a few men aged 18 to 49.

TCRdb keeps only in-frame clones here, not all; method: immunoSEQ multiplex PCR. The sample has 470,000 or so clones, more than 65% seen once. Between the trimmed V and J ends, which lost 2 bases and 0 bases, there was a span of 8 bases. Germline V gene lookup returns CDR1 SGHRS and CDR2 YFSETQ. The CDR3 is 15 amino acids. This chain uses TRBV5-1 with TRBJ2-2, with D perhaps TRBD1 (5 bases). Specimen: PBMCs. The TCR comes from a woman between 35 and 50 years old in good health. Some clones in this sample may be carry-over from other donors' samples. CDR3 in DNA: TGCGCCAGCAGCTTTTGGGGCCCGAACACCGGGGAGCTGTTTTTT. Translated, it gives CASSFWGPNTGELFF.